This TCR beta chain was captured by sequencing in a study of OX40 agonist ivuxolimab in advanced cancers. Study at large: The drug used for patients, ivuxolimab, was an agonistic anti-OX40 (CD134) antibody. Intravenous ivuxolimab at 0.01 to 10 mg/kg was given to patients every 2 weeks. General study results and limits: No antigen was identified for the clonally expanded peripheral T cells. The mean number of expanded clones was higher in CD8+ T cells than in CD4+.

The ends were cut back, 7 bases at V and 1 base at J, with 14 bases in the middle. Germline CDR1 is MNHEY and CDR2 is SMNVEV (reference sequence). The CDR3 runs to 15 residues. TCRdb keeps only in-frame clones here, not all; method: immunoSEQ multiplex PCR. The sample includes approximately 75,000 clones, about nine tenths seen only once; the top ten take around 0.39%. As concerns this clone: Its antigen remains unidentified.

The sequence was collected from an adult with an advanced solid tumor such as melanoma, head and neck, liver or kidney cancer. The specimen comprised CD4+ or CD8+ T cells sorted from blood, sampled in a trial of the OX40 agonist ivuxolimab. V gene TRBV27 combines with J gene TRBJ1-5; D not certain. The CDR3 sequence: CASNYFSGSNQPQHF. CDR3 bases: TGTGCCAGCAACTATTTTTCTGGGAGCAATCAGCCCCAGCATTTT.